This T cell receptor beta chain was sequenced in a study of Graves' ophthalmopathy and Graves' hyperthyroidism. TCR beta CDR3 regions were amplified from RNA transcripts. In the first round, RT-PCR was carried out with HTBI primers, and a multiplex PCR formed the second round. One entry per CDR3 protein results from TCRdb running MiXCR on the multiplex PCR reads. The sample includes roughly 610,000 distinct CDR3 sequences, about 20% of them seen just once. Germline V CDR1 and CDR2: MDHEN, SYDVKM. The CDR3 contains 11 residues. The V and J ends lost 7 bases and 10 bases respectively, with 13 bases between them.

Input material: peripheral blood. The chain joins TRBV28 to TRBJ1-2; TRBD1 might be the D (5 bases). The TCR was taken from a woman under 30 with stable Graves' hyperthyroidism. Some clones in this sample may be carry-over from other donors' samples. The CDR3 here is CASKLDRHYTF. CDR3 nucleotides: TGTGCCAGCAAGCTAGACAGACACTACACCTTC.